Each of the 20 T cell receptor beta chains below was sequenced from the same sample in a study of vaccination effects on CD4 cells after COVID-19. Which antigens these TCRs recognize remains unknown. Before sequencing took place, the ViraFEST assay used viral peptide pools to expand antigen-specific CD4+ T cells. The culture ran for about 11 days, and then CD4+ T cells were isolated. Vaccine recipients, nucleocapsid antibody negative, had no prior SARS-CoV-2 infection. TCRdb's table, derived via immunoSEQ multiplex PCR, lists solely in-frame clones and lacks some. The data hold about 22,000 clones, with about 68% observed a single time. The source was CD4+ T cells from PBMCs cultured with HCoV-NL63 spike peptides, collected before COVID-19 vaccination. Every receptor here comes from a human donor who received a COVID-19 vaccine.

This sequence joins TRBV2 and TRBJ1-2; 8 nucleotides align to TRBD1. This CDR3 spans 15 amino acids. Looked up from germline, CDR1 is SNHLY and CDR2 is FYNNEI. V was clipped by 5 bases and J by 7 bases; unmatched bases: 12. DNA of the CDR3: TGTGCCAGCAGTCTGAATCCCGGGACAGGCGGTGGCTACACCTTC. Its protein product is CASSLNPGTGGGYTF.

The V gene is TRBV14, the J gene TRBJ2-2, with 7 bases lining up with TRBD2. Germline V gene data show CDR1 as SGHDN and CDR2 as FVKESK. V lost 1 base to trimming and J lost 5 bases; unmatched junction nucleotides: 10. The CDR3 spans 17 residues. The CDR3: CASSQAGGSVLTGELFF. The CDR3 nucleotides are TGTGCCAGCAGCCAAGCGGGAGGCTCGGTTCTTACCGGGGAGCTGTTTTTT.

In nucleotides, the CDR3 is TGTGCCAGCAGCCAACCGATGAGGGATCCGGATAATTCACCCCTCCACTTT. It yields the protein CASSQPMRDPDNSPLHF. The chain employs TRBV5-5 and TRBJ1-6; no firm D call. Trimming shortened V by 4 bases and J by 5 bases, and 19 bases separated the two germline ends. CDR3 length: 17 amino acids. CDR1 and CDR2 from the germline V gene are SGHKS and YYEKEE (reference sequence).

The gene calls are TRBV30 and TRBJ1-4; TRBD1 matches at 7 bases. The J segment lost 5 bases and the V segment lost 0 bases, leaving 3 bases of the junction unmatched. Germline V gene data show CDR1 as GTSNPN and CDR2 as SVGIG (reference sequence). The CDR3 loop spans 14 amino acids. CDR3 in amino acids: CAWSVQGGNEKLFF. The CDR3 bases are TGTGCCTGGAGTGTCCAGGGGGGGAATGAAAAACTGTTTTTT.

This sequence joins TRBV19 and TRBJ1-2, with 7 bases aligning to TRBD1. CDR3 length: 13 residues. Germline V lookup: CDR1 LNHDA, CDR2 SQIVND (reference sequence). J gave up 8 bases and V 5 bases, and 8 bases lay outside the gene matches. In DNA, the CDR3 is TGTGCCAGTAGTTCGACAGGGCCGCTAGGCTACACCTTC. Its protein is CASSSTGPLGYTF.

The chain's CDR3 is CASSLDTGNTGELFF. CDR3 in DNA: TGCGCCAGCAGCTTGGATACGGGAAACACCGGGGAGCTGTTTTTT. This chain links TRBV5-1 with TRBJ2-2; TRBD2 might be the D (5 bases). Trimming removed 0 bases from V and 2 bases from J, with 8 bases in between. The CDR3 extends over 15 amino acids. The germline gives CDR1 SGHRS, CDR2 YFSETQ.

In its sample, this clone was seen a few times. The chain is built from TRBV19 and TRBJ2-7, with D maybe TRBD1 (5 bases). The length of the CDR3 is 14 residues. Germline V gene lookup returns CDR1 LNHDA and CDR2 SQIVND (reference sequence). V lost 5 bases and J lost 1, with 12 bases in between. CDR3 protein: CASSSRQTSYEQYF. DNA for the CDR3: TGTGCCAGTAGTTCTCGACAGACATCCTACGAGCAGTACTTC. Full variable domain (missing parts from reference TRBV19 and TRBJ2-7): DGGITQSPKYLFRKEGQNVTLSCEQNLNHDAMYWYRQDPGQGLRLIYYSQIVNDFQKGDIAEGYSVSREKKESFPLTVTSAQKNPTAFYLCASSSRQTSYEQYFGPGTRLTVT.

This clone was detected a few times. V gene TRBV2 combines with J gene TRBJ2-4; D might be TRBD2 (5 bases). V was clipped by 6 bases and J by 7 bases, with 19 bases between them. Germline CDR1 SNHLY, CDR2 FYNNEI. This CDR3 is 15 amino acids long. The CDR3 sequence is CASSRTAPPNNIQYF. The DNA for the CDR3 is TGTGCCAGCAGCCGGACTGCCCCTCCAAATAACATTCAGTACTTC. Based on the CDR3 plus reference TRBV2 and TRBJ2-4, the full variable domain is EPEVTQTPSHQVTQMGQEVILRCVPISNHLYFYWYRQILGQKVEFLVSFYNNEISEKSEIFDDQFSVERPDGSNFTLKIRSTKLEDSAMYFCASSRTAPPNNIQYFGAGTRLSVL.

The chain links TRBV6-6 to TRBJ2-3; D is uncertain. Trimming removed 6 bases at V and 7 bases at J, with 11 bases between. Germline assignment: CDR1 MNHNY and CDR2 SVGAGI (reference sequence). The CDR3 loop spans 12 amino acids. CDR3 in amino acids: CASSSDTNTQYF. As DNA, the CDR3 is TGTGCCAGCAGCTCCGACACCAATACGCAGTATTTT.

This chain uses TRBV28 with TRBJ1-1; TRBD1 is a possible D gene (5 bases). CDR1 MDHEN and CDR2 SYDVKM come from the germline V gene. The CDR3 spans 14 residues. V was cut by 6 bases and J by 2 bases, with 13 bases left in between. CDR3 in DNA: TGTGCCAGCAGCTTCATGCAGGGAAACACTGAAGCTTTCTTT. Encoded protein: CASSFMQGNTEAFF.

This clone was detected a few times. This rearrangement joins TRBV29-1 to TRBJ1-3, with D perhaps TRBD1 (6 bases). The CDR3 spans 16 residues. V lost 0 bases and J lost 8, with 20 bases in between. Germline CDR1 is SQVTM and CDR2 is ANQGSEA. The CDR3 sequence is CSVEDLHRAGVDTIYF. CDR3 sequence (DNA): TGCAGCGTTGAAGATCTTCACAGGGCAGGGGTGGACACCATATATTTT.

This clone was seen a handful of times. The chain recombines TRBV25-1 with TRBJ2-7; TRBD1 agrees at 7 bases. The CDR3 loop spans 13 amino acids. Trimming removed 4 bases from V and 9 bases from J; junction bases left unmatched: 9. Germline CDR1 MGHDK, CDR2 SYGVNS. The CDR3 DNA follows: TGTGCCAGCAGTGTCCAACAGGGGATGTGGCAGTACTTC. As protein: CASSVQQGMWQYF.

The DNA for the CDR3 is TGTGCCAGCAGCTTGAGGGGGGGGAACACCGGGGAGCTGTTTTTT. Its translation is CASSLRGGNTGELFF. The chain carries TRBV11-3 and TRBJ2-2; possibly TRBD2 for D (7 bases). CDR1 is SGHNT and CDR2 is YENEEA in the germline V gene. V lost 3 bases, J lost 1 base, and 9 bases lay in between. The CDR3 has 15 residues.

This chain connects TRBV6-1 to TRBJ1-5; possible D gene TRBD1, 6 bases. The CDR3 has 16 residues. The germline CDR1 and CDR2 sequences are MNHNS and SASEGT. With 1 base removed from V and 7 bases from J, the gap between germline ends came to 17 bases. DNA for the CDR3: TGTGCCAGCAGTGAAGTGGGGGGCGCGGCCCAACAGCCCCAGCATTTT. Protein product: CASSEVGGAAQQPQHF.

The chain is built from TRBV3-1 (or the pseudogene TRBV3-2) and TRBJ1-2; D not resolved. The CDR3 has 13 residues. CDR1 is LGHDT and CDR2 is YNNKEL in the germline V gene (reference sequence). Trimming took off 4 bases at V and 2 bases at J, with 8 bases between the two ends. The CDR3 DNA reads TGTGCCAGCAGCCCGGACGGCAACTATGGCTACACCTTC. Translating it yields CASSPDGNYGYTF.

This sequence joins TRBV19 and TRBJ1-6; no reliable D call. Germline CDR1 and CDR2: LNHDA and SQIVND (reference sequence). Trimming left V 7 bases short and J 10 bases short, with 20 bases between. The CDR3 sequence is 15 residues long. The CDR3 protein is CASKSMRTAGSPLHF. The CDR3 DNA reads TGTGCCAGTAAAAGTATGCGAACGGCGGGATCACCCCTCCACTTT. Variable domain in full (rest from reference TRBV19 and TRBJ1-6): DGGITQSPKYLFRKEGQNVTLSCEQNLNHDAMYWYRQDPGQGLRLIYYSQIVNDFQKGDIAEGYSVSREKKESFPLTVTSAQKNPTAFYLCASKSMRTAGSPLHFGNGTRLTVT.

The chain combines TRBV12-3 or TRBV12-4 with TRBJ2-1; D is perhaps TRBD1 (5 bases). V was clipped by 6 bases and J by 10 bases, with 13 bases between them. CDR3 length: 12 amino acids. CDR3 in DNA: TGTGCCAGCAGGCCGACAGCCAGCGAGCAGTTCTTC. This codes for CASRPTASEQFF.

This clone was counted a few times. The CDR3 region is CASSPRGAGELFF. The CDR3 DNA is TGTGCCAGCAGCCCCAGGGGGGCCGGGGAGCTGTTTTTT. The chain recombines TRBV5-6 with TRBJ2-2, with D tentatively TRBD1 (7 bases). Germline V gene sequence: CDR1 SGHDT, CDR2 YYEEEE. Trimming shortened V by 4 bases and J by 6 bases, and 10 bases separated the two germline ends. The CDR3 totals 13 residues.

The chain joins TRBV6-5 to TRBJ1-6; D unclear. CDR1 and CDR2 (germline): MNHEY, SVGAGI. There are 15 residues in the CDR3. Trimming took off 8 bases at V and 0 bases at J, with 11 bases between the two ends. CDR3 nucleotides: TGTGCCAGCTGGCCAGCCCACTCCTATAATTCACCCCTCCACTTT. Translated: CASWPAHSYNSPLHF.

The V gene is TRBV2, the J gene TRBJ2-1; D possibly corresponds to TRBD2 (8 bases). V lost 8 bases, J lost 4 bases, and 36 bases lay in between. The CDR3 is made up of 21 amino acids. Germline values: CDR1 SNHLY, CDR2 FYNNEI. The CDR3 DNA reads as TGTGCCAGCGGGGGTTTTTTGGGGACAGCCAGACTAGCGAGCAGATACAATGAGCAGTTCTTC. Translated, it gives CASGGFLGTARLASRYNEQFF.